These 6 T cell receptor beta chains were sequenced from one sample in a study of post-analysis software for immune sequencing data. These receptors have no identified antigens. Study-level points and caveats: Elevated frequency relative to controls characterized four to six TRBV segments in patients, TRBV5-6, TRBV5-1 and TRBV20-1 among them.

Tagging with unique molecular identifiers was a feature of the TCR beta cDNA libraries. TCRdb re-derived calls from the PCR reads in MiXCR, one entry per CDR3 protein. The sample shows approximately 730,000 distinct CDR3 sequences, 25% to 30% of them seen only once. What was sequenced was blood. The receptors stem from a girl under 18 with multiple sclerosis.

V gene TRBV6-6 combines with J gene TRBJ2-5, with TRBD1 matching over 10 bases. This CDR3 has 14 residues. V dropped 5 bases and J dropped 4; count of bases not matched to a gene: 4. Germline V gene sequence: CDR1 MNHNY, CDR2 SVGAGI (reference sequence). The CDR3 sequence: CASSRRDRGETQYF. As DNA, the CDR3 is TGTGCCAGCAGTCGACGGGACAGGGGAGAGACCCAGTACTTC.

A few counts support this clonotype. The rearrangement joins TRBV18 to TRBJ2-1; no clear D gene. The CDR3 is made up of 12 amino acids. The V and J ends lost 2 bases and 9 bases respectively, with 8 bases between them. Germline V lookup: CDR1 KGHSH, CDR2 LQKENI. CDR3 sequence: CASSPLLGEQFF. The CDR3 bases are TGTGCCAGCTCACCATTGTTAGGTGAGCAGTTCTTC.

This chain uses TRBV20-1 with TRBJ2-7; no clear D gene. The germline CDR1 and CDR2 sequences are DFQATT and SNEGSKA (reference sequence). V was trimmed by 7 bases and J by 1 base, leaving 20 bases between them. The CDR3 covers 15 residues. The CDR3 sequence is CSGHLLGGASYEQYF. The CDR3 DNA is TGCAGTGGCCACCTCCTAGGCGGAGCATCCTACGAGCAGTACTTC.

V usage is TRBV20-1 and J usage is TRBJ1-2; maybe TRBD1 (6 bases). Germline CDR1 and CDR2: DFQATT and SNEGSKA (reference sequence). V gave up 3 bases and J gave up 5 bases, with 22 bases separating them. The CDR3 is made up of 16 amino acids. The CDR3 nucleotides read TGCAGTGCTAGCCCATGGAGGGGGGTTAGGGGTTATGGCTACACCTTC. It codes for CSASPWRGVRGYGYTF.

The DNA for the CDR3 is TGTGCCAGCAGACAGGTGGGGTATAGCAATCAGCCCCAGCATTTT. Protein sequence: CASRQVGYSNQPQHF. The genes are TRBV6-1 and TRBJ1-5; TRBD1 might be the D (5 bases). The CDR3 covers 15 residues. Trimming removed 6 bases from V and 0 bases from J, with 12 bases in between. In germline, CDR1 is MNHNS, CDR2 SASEGT.

Many counts were recorded for this clonotype. This chain links TRBV6-5 with TRBJ2-7; possible D gene TRBD2, 6 bases. There are 13 residues in the CDR3. The V gene's germline CDR1 is MNHEY and CDR2 SVGAGI. V was pared by 7 bases and J by 3 bases, with 13 bases between. The CDR3 here is CASTRDLSYEQYF. The CDR3 nucleotides are TGTGCCAGCACCCGGGACTTGAGCTACGAGCAGTACTTC.